The rows below give T cell receptor beta chains drawn from one sample of a study of PD-L1 blockade in urothelial cancer. The repertoire was sequenced with immunoSEQ multiplex PCR; TCRdb's copy has only in-frame clones and lacks some. The sample lists tens of thousands of clones; about 82% were seen once. Sample: PBMCs, taken around atezolizumab (anti-PD-L1) treatment. These receptors all stem from a man in his fifties or sixties with urothelial cancer. Both conserved end residues are part of each CDR3. Fields, in order: V gene, D gene, clone size, J gene, CDR3 protein, CDR3 DNA. The D gene is left open where the match is weak. Size values are once, few and many counts, or a class for expanded clones, and some rows have none.

TRBV7-8,TRBD2,.,TRBJ2-3,CASSLGLAVPNTQYF,TGTGCCAGCAGCTTGGGACTAGCGGTGCCTAATACGCAGTATTTT
TRBV7-8,TRBD2,.,TRBJ2-1,CASSGLAGSSWQFF,TGTGCCAGCAGCGGACTAGCGGGATCCAGTTGGCAGTTCTTC
TRBV30,TRBD1,once,TRBJ2-7,CAWGRDRASEQYF,TGTGCCTGGGGCCGGGACAGGGCGTCCGAGCAGTACTTC
TRBV5-1,TRBD1,.,TRBJ2-2,CASSFQGVPNTGELFF,TGCGCCAGCAGCTTCCAGGGGGTCCCGAACACCGGGGAGCTGTTTTTT
TRBV9,.,.,TRBJ2-1,CASSVSGLNNEQFF,TGTGCCAGCAGCGTAAGCGGACTAAACAATGAGCAGTTCTTC
TRBV27,TRBD2,.,TRBJ2-1,CASTLYWTSGNLPYNEQFF,TGTGCCAGCACCCTATATTGGACTAGCGGCAACCTCCCCTACAATGAGCAGTTCTTC
TRBV10-3,TRBD2,.,TRBJ2-7,CAISDQAGGPYEQYF,TGTGCCATCAGTGATCAAGCGGGAGGGCCCTACGAGCAGTACTTC
TRBV7-2,TRBD2,.,TRBJ2-5,CASSLATSGSPRETQYF,TGTGCCAGCAGCTTAGCGACTAGCGGGAGTCCGAGGGAGACCCAGTACTTC
TRBV7-9,.,once,TRBJ2-2,CASSLIQYTGELFF,TGTGCCAGCAGCTTAATTCAGTACACCGGGGAGCTGTTTTTT
TRBV18,TRBD2,.,TRBJ2-1,CASSRAGAYNEQFF,TGTGCCAGCTCACGGGCGGGAGCCTACAATGAGCAGTTCTTC
TRBV10-3,.,few,TRBJ2-7,CAISENRVTYEQYF,TGTGCCATCAGTGAAAACAGGGTCACCTACGAGCAGTACTTC
TRBV9,.,.,TRBJ1-1,CASSRSGINTEAFF,TGTGCCAGCAGCCGCTCGGGAATAAACACTGAAGCTTTCTTT
TRBV13,TRBD1,.,TRBJ2-1,CASSSNRDRGPIYNEQFF,TGTGCCAGCAGCTCGAACCGGGACAGGGGCCCCATCTACAATGAGCAGTTCTTC
TRBV19,TRBD1,.,TRBJ2-3,CATSTTGKSTDTQYF,TGTGCCACCTCAACGACAGGGAAAAGCACAGATACGCAGTATTTT
TRBV5-1,.,.,TRBJ2-3,CASSLVRDSSTDTQYF,TGCGCCAGCAGCTTGGTAAGGGACTCTAGCACAGATACGCAGTATTTT
TRBV9,.,.,TRBJ2-7,CASSVDHSSYEQYF,TGTGCCAGCAGCGTAGATCATAGCTCCTACGAGCAGTACTTC
TRBV18,.,.,TRBJ2-5,CASSPPALQETQYF,TGTGCCAGCTCACCACCAGCCCTCCAAGAGACCCAGTACTTC
TRBV12-5,TRBD1,.,TRBJ1-5,CASGTQGTDQPQHF,TGTGCTAGTGGTACACAGGGGACCGATCAGCCCCAGCATTTT
TRBV6-1,.,.,TRBJ1-5,CASRLDSLQPQHF,TGTGCCAGCAGATTGGACAGCCTGCAGCCCCAGCATTTT
TRBV28,.,.,TRBJ1-1,CASSLRALNTEAFF,TGTGCCAGCAGTTTGAGGGCCTTGAACACTGAAGCTTTCTTT
TRBV30,TRBD2,.,TRBJ2-1,CAWSVVGGLYNEQFF,TGTGCCTGGAGTGTGGTGGGAGGGCTCTACAATGAGCAGTTCTTC
TRBV7-6,TRBD2,.,TRBJ2-1,CASSFYLLAGVNNEQFF,TGTGCCAGCAGCTTCTATCTACTAGCGGGAGTTAACAATGAGCAGTTCTTC
TRBV18,.,.,TRBJ2-5,CASSPFNYVIKTQYF,TGTGCCAGCTCACCGTTTAACTACGTCATAAAGACCCAGTACTTC
TRBV25-1,.,.,TRBJ1-2,CASSEGGADYGYTF,TGTGCCAGCAGTGAGGGGGGGGCAGACTATGGCTACACCTTC
TRBV28,.,.,TRBJ1-5,CASSLGYGRGQQPQHF,TGTGCCAGCAGTTTGGGGTACGGCAGGGGACAACAGCCCCAGCATTTT
TRBV2,.,.,TRBJ2-4,CASLGPLGTNLAKNIQYF,TGTGCCAGCCTGGGGCCCCTGGGAACAAATCTAGCCAAAAACATTCAGTACTTC
TRBV19,TRBD1,.,TRBJ2-1,CASSNPGGRGYNEQFF,TGTGCCAGTAGCAACCCTGGTGGCAGGGGGTACAATGAGCAGTTCTTC
TRBV5-5,TRBD1,.,TRBJ1-1,CASSYTGAKNTEAFF,TGTGCCAGCAGCTATACAGGGGCGAAGAACACTGAAGCTTTCTTT
TRBV5-4,.,.,TRBJ2-5,CASSLAGVGETQYF,TGTGCCAGCAGCTTGGCGGGAGTAGGTGAGACCCAGTACTTC
TRBV27,.,.,TRBJ1-4,CASSSLTATNEKLFF,TGTGCCAGCAGCTCCCTGACTGCAACTAATGAAAAACTGTTTTTT
TRBV7-9,.,once,TRBJ2-3,CASSLTGGSDTQYF,TGTGCCAGCAGCCTGACGGGGGGCTCAGATACGCAGTATTTT
TRBV30,.,few,TRBJ1-5,CAWSTGSNQPQHF,TGTGCCTGGAGTACAGGGAGCAATCAGCCCCAGCATTTT
TRBV18,.,.,TRBJ2-1,CASSQKRRRGSYNEQFF,TGTGCCAGCTCACAAAAACGACGACGGGGGAGCTACAATGAGCAGTTCTTC
TRBV7-9,TRBD1,.,TRBJ2-7,CASSTGVYHEQYF,TGTGCCAGCTCCACAGGGGTTTACCACGAGCAGTACTTC
TRBV7-8,TRBD1,.,TRBJ2-1,CASSQDRYNEQFF,TGTGCCAGCAGCCAGGACAGGTACAATGAGCAGTTCTTC
TRBV11-2,.,.,TRBJ2-2,CASSPLLSGELFF,TGTGCCAGCAGCCCCCTACTGAGCGGGGAGCTGTTTTTT
TRBV4-2,TRBD1,once,TRBJ2-7,CASSQEGQGSYEQYF,TGTGCCAGCAGCCAAGAAGGACAGGGCTCCTACGAGCAGTACTTC
TRBV7-8,.,once,TRBJ2-1,CASSLVGGSRDEQFF,TGTGCCAGCAGCTTAGTAGGTGGGAGCCGTGATGAGCAGTTCTTC
TRBV7-3,.,.,TRBJ2-5,CASSRGYF,TGTGCCAGCAGCCGAGGGTACTTC
TRBV5-4,.,.,TRBJ2-6,CASSYSRVSGANVLTF,TGTGCCAGCAGCTACAGCAGGGTCTCTGGGGCCAACGTCCTGACTTTC
TRBV2,.,few,TRBJ1-1,CASSVFGKNTEAFF,TGTGCCAGCAGTGTGTTCGGGAAGAACACTGAAGCTTTCTTT
TRBV14,.,few,TRBJ1-1,CASSQRTDGNTEAFF,TGTGCCAGCAGCCAGAGGACAGACGGAAACACTGAAGCTTTCTTT
TRBV7-8,.,.,TRBJ1-1,CASSATVNTEAFF,TGTGCCAGCAGCGCAACAGTGAACACTGAAGCTTTCTTT
TRBV11-2,.,once,TRBJ1-6,CASNPSRGGSPLHF,TGTGCCAGCAACCCCAGCCGAGGCGGCTCACCCCTCCACTTT
TRBV5-1,TRBD1,.,TRBJ2-2,CASTTGEYTGELFF,TGCGCCAGTACCACAGGGGAATACACCGGGGAGCTGTTTTTT
TRBV15,.,once,TRBJ1-1,CATSGVWGRKRTEAFF,TGTGCCACCAGCGGGGTTTGGGGCCGCAAGAGGACTGAAGCTTTCTTT
TRBV28,TRBD1,.,TRBJ1-4,CASSEGGGEEKLFF,TGTGCCAGCAGTGAAGGGGGCGGGGAGGAAAAACTGTTTTTT
TRBV6-6,.,.,TRBJ2-1,CASSSSRGISDEQFF,TGTGCCAGCAGTTCCAGCAGGGGTATTAGCGATGAGCAGTTCTTC
TRBV30,TRBD2,.,TRBJ2-5,CAWSAGTSIGSETQYF,TGTGCCTGGAGTGCCGGGACTAGTATTGGTAGTGAGACCCAGTACTTC
TRBV10-3,TRBD1,.,TRBJ2-7,CAISSGTVYEQYF,TGTGCCATCAGCTCCGGGACAGTCTACGAGCAGTACTTC
TRBV5-4,.,once,TRBJ2-7,CASARDNAYEQYF,TGTGCCAGCGCTAGGGACAACGCCTACGAGCAGTACTTC
TRBV7-3,TRBD2,.,TRBJ2-2,CASSLGLAGEAGELFF,TGTGCCAGCAGCCTAGGACTAGCGGGAGAGGCCGGGGAGCTGTTTTTT
TRBV9,TRBD1,.,TRBJ2-5,CASSVEGQGVTQYF,TGTGCCAGCAGCGTAGAGGGACAGGGGGTTACCCAGTACTTC
TRBV7-2,TRBD2,.,TRBJ2-5,CASSRGLAGARETQYF,TGTGCCAGCAGCCGCGGACTAGCGGGAGCGCGAGAGACCCAGTACTTC
TRBV5-1,.,.,TRBJ1-1,CASSPKTDLNTEAFF,TGCGCCAGCAGCCCGAAGACAGACTTGAACACTGAAGCTTTCTTT
TRBV28,.,.,TRBJ1-6,CASTLAGAGSYNSPLHF,TGTGCCAGCACCTTGGCAGGTGCGGGCTCCTATAATTCACCCCTCCACTTT
TRBV7-9,.,.,TRBJ1-2,CASSLGGPDGYTF,TGTGCCAGCAGCTTAGGGGGGCCGGATGGCTACACCTTC
TRBV28,.,.,TRBJ2-7,CASSSGTLTYEQYF,TGTGCCAGCAGTTCCGGGACACTTACCTACGAGCAGTACTTC
TRBV11-3,TRBD1,.,TRBJ2-5,CASSLSGGETQYF,TGTGCCAGCAGCTTATCAGGGGGAGAGACCCAGTACTTC
TRBV4-2,.,.,TRBJ1-2,CASSQDRRGNYGYTF,TGTGCCAGCAGCCAAGATCGCAGGGGTAACTATGGCTACACCTTC